A single sample gave rise to the 24 T cell receptor beta chains below, sequenced in a study of T cells expressing NK-cell markers. TCRdb reworked the 5' RACE reads into one entry per CDR3 protein, no DNA. In total, the table holds about 460,000 distinct CDR3 sequences. The sequencing sample was made of blood T cells: a sorted CD56 or NKG2C T cell subset, CD4+ or CD8+ T cells, or bulk PBMC T cells (not recorded which). The receptors come from a woman aged 45-65 years in good health.

This chain connects TRBV19 to TRBJ2-5; absent DNA, TCRdb's TRBD2 call cannot be checked. Germline assignment: CDR1 LNHDA and CDR2 SQIVND (reference sequence). This CDR3 comprises 18 residues. Here the CDR3 reads CASSIRSGLAGVGETQYF.

The chain links TRBV9 to TRBJ1-1; the TCRdb call, TRBD1, lacks DNA for checking. The CDR3 totals 14 residues. CDR1 SGDLS and CDR2 YYNGEE come from the germline V gene. This CDR3 is CASSVTGEVTEAFF.

The chain uses TRBV5-1 and TRBJ2-1; TCRdb's D gene call, TRBD1, goes unchecked for lack of DNA. This CDR3 is 15 amino acids long. The germline V gene encodes CDR1 SGHRS and CDR2 YFSETQ. The CDR3 protein is CASKGVVGSYNEQFF.

The chain recombines TRBV15 with TRBJ1-5; TCRdb proposes TRBD1, but this gene call is untestable without DNA. Germline values: CDR1 LNHNV, CDR2 YYDKDF (reference sequence). The CDR3 has 14 amino acids. The CDR3 protein is CATSRDAAVQPQHF.

The J gene is TRBJ1-4, the V gene TRBV4-2. The CDR3 covers 17 residues. CDR1 is LGHNA, CDR2 YNFKEQ, per germline. CDR3 in amino acids: CASSQRSTGPANEKLFF.

V and J are TRBV5-6 and TRBJ2-7. CDR3 length: 13 amino acids. CDR1 and CDR2 (germline): SGHDT, YYEEEE. The CDR3 reads CASSYETLPEQYF.

The gene calls are TRBV12-3 or TRBV12-4 and TRBJ2-2; the TCRdb call, TRBD1, lacks DNA for checking. The CDR3 contains 14 residues. CDR3: CASKGATNTGELFF.

This chain uses TRBV19 with TRBJ2-7; TCRdb outputs TRBD1, but without DNA this stays unchecked. This CDR3 has 15 residues. Germline CDR1 reads LNHDA; CDR2 reads SQIVND (reference sequence). The CDR3 protein is CASSIRGGLGYEQYF.

The rearrangement joins TRBV7-9 to TRBJ1-1. The germline V gene encodes CDR1 SEHNR and CDR2 FQNEAQ (reference sequence). This CDR3 has 13 residues. The CDR3 is CASSVTADTEAFF.

The chain has TRBV15 and TRBJ2-7; the TRBD1 assignment by TCRdb is unverifiable without DNA. Germline values: CDR1 LNHNV, CDR2 YYDKDF (reference sequence). This CDR3 contains 17 residues. This chain's CDR3 is CATSRETGHPNPYEQYF.

This chain links TRBV9 with TRBJ2-1; TCRdb names TRBD2, which stays unverified in the absence of DNA. CDR3 length: 17 amino acids. Germline V lookup: CDR1 SGDLS, CDR2 YYNGEE. The chain's CDR3 is CASSVDPSAGLKHEQFF.

V and J are TRBV20-1 and TRBJ2-7; TCRdb's D gene call, TRBD2, goes unchecked for lack of DNA. CDR1 and CDR2 (germline): DFQATT, SNEGSKA (reference sequence). CDR3 length: 13 amino acids. Here the CDR3 reads CSGKAGESYEQYF.

The chain combines TRBV11-3 with TRBJ2-5; with no DNA, the TCRdb D assignment of TRBD2 cannot be verified. Germline-derived CDR1 and CDR2 are SGHNT and YENEEA. The CDR3 contains 15 residues. The CDR3 region is CASSFTQGGGRTQYF.

The chain uses TRBV10-2 and TRBJ1-1. In germline, CDR1 is WSHSY, CDR2 SAAADI. The CDR3 spans 13 residues. CDR3 amino acids: CASSVAKNTEAFF.

The chain has TRBV20-1 and TRBJ2-5; the TCRdb call, TRBD2, lacks DNA for checking. Germline CDR1 is DFQATT and CDR2 is SNEGSKA (reference sequence). The CDR3 covers 15 residues. This CDR3 reads CSARVPGLDKMTQYF.

The genes are TRBV5-1 and TRBJ2-5; TCRdb reports TRBD2, a call that lacks DNA to check it against. The germline V gene has CDR1 SGHRS and CDR2 YFSETQ. The CDR3 contains 15 residues. The CDR3 sequence is CASSLASRERETQYF.

The gene calls are TRBV12-3 or TRBV12-4 and TRBJ1-2. The CDR3 loop spans 15 amino acids. CDR3 protein: CASSLAYGQTYGYTF.

The rearrangement uses TRBV4-2 and TRBJ2-3; with no DNA, the TCRdb D assignment of TRBD2 cannot be verified. Germline values: CDR1 LGHNA, CDR2 YNFKEQ. The CDR3 has 15 residues. The CDR3 here is CASSQDGLVADTQYF.

The chain joins TRBV5-1 to TRBJ1-2. There are 17 residues in the CDR3. CDR1 SGHRS and CDR2 YFSETQ come from the germline V gene. CDR3 loop: CASSPEGKSRWNYGYTF.

The V and J genes are TRBV20-1 and TRBJ2-3; TCRdb returns TRBD2, unconfirmable since there is no DNA. Per germline, CDR1 DFQATT and CDR2 SNEGSKA (reference sequence). This CDR3 region has 18 residues. The CDR3 spells CSARAPAGGLHGTDTQYF.

CDR3: CASSPRPVDEQFF. V is TRBV27 and J is TRBJ2-1. Per the germline V gene, CDR1 is MNHEY and CDR2 is SMNVEV (reference sequence). The length of the CDR3 is 13 residues.

This sequence joins TRBV12-3 or TRBV12-4 and TRBJ2-7. The CDR3 runs 15 residues. The CDR3: CASSAGTRASYEQYF.

The V and J genes are TRBV12-3 or TRBV12-4 and TRBJ2-2; the TRBD2 assignment by TCRdb is unverifiable without DNA. The CDR3 consists of 14 residues. This chain's CDR3 is CASRRTRNTGELFF.

CDR3 protein: CASSLSGHLIEQFF. The chain is built from TRBV5-1 and TRBJ2-1; the D gene TCRdb calls, TRBD2, cannot be checked with no DNA. Germline V gives CDR1 SGHRS, CDR2 YFSETQ. CDR3 length equals 14 residues. Looking up the rest from reference TRBV5-1 and TRBJ2-1 gives the full variable domain: KAGVTQTPRYLIKTRGQQVTLSCSPISGHRSVSWYQQTPGQGLQFLFEYFSETQRNKGNFPGRFSGRQFSNSRSEMNVSTLELGDSALYLCASSLSGHLIEQFFGPGTRLTVL.